The present TCR beta chain was sequenced within a study of CD8 T cells in Susac syndrome (dated by TCRdb to about 2019). About the study as a whole: The study used repertoire sequencing to test whether antigen drove CD8+ T cell activation and differentiation in Susac syndrome. CD8+ T cell repertoire clonality was compared between fewer than 13 healthy donors, approximately 14 Susac syndrome patients and roughly 15 multiple sclerosis patients.

For this clonotype: Its antigen target is currently unknown. No base quality values were provided; no much bigger clone lies one nucleotide off.

General study outcomes and caveats: The number of individuals in the TCR sequencing and HLA analysis was recognized as being relatively small.

RNA was extracted using the RNeasy kit, and roughly 0.5 to 1 microgram was reverse transcribed with random hexamers. The immunoSEQ multiplex PCR assay, which covers 54 Vbeta and 13 Jbeta segments, was used to amplify TCR beta CDR3 regions. PCR amplification bias was corrected using a synthetic template baseline for primer optimization and computational correction. The authors' analysis ran thus. Reads were assigned to V, D and J genes according to IMGT and analyzed in immunoSEQ Analyzer, with only productive sequences retained. To calculate clonality, Shannon entropy was normalized by log2 of the number of productive unique sequences and then subtracted from one. For each patient and control, public and private clones were evaluated within the 100 most prevalent clones. Susac-specific clones were defined as absent from healthy and MS cohorts, about 1,100 published viral clones and other ImmuneACCESS disease sequences. TCRdb applied fastp at Q25 and MiXCR to the public reads, then kept only in-frame beta chains. Rows matching on CDR3 protein sequence are summarized as one entry with the most common DNA and genes. What appears here as the V and J calls and clone size reflects TCRdb's work, not the paper's. The sample data list more than 150,000 distinct CDR3 sequences, and about 95% of these were observed just once. The top ten clonotypes cover 0.14% to 0.15% of the sample.

Peripheral blood CD8+ and CD4+ T cells from healthy donors, Susac syndrome patients and multiple sclerosis patients were profiled by high-throughput TCR beta sequencing. The multiple sclerosis controls were treatment-naive patients whose relapsing-remitting disease, either stable or active, fulfilled the revised McDonald criteria. Bulk CD8+ and CD4+ T cells were purified magnetically by negative isolation, whereas CD8+ TEMRA cells were enriched by FACS. Blood was drawn into EDTA tubes, processed within 24 hours, and PBMCs were isolated by density gradient centrifugation. PBMCs intended for TCR sequencing were cryopreserved in liquid nitrogen and thawed later in a water bath at 37 degrees C. A purity of at least 90% was achieved for sorted or isolated CD4+, CD8+ and CD8+ TEMRA cells. The sequence derives from a human donor with multiple sclerosis. Sequencing was carried out using CD8+ T cells from PBMCs.

DNA sequence: TGTGCCAGCAGTTCCGTCCAACCCTTGGGGCACTATGGCTACACCTTC. Its amino acids are CASSSVQPLGHYGYTF. The chain is encoded by TRBV27 joined to TRBJ1-2, with TRBD1 as a weak D call on 5 bases. V is clipped by 4 bases and J by 3 bases, and the sequence between their germline boundaries is 18 bases long. The germline V gene encodes CDR1 MNHEY and CDR2 SMNVEV (reference sequence). The CDR3 runs 16 residues from the cysteine to the phenylalanine. Here the CDR3 DNA is all that survives: 48 bases in frame from base 1.